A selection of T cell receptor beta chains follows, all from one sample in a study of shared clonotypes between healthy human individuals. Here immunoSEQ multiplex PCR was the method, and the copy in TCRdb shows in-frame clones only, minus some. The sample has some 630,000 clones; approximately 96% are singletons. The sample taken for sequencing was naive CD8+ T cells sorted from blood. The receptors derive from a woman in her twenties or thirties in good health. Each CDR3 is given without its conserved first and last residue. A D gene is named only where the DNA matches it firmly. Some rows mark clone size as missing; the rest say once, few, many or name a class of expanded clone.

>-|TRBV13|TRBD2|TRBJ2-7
ASSTRAGGSYEQY
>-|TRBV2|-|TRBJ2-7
ASIPVTSTYEQY
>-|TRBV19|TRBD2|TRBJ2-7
ASSGGGYEQY
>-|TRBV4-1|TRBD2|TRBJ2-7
ASSHTSDNSYEQY
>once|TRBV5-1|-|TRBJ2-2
ASSITGSTGELF
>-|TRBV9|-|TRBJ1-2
ASSGWRGAVVYGYT
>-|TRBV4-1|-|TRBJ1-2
ASSQEGEARGYT
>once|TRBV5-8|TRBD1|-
ASSFGQGKDEQY
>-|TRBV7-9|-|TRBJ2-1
ASSLAGAGYLYNEQF
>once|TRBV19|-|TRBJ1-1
ASDAGGENTEAF
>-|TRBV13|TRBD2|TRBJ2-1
ASSLEASGSSF
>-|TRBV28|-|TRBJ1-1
ASSLSYRAEAF
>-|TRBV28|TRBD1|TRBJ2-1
ASSHWTGGFHNEQF
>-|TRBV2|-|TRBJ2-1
ASSEASSNTYNEQF
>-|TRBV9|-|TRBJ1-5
ASSDGLWNQPQH
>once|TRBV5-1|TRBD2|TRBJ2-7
ASSLGLASSYEQY
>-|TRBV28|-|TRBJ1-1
ASSLPGLNTEAF
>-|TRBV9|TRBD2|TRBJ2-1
ASSVVLAGVNEQF
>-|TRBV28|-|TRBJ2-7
ASSFSRGAYEQY
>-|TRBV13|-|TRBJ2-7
ASSLGRGSYEQY
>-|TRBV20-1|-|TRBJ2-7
SASDTYEQY
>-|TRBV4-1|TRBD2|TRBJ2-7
ASSQVMAGGSEQY
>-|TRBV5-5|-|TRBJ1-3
ASAPRADHWPIY
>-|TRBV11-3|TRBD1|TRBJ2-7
ASSLSSNRGFYEQY
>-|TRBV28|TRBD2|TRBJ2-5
ASSPGLAGGGETQY
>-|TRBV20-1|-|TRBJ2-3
SGPEIIPQY
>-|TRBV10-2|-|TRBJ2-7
ASSESGLLSEQY
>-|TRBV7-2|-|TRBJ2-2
ASHLVPGELF
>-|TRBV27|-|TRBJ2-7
ASSLSPGASSYEQY